Presented here are 28 T cell receptor beta chains from one specimen sequenced in a study of immune cell composition in non-small cell lung cancer. The normal lung sample lay at least 3 cm, and maximally far, from the tumour. TCRdb keeps only in-frame clones here, not all; method: immunoSEQ multiplex PCR. Of some 7,000 clones listed, roughly four fifths were seen once; the top ten hold just under 6.5%. Sequenced: non-adjacent lung tissue. These TCRs come from a human donor with non-small cell lung cancer.

The chain recombines TRBV20-1 with TRBJ1-1; D not resolved. Deletions cut 6 bases from V and 1 base from J, with 6 bases between. The CDR3 totals 11 residues. Germline lookup yields CDR1 DFQATT and CDR2 SNEGSKA (reference sequence). CDR3 coding DNA: TGCAGTGCCCCGAGGAACACTGAAGCTTTCTTT. It specifies CSAPRNTEAFF.

The chain employs TRBV18 and TRBJ2-7; 10 bases align to TRBD2. This CDR3 contains 15 residues. Germline loops: CDR1 KGHSH, CDR2 LQKENI. Unmatched junction bases numbered 5, after V lost 2 bases and J lost 4 bases. The CDR3 DNA sequence: TGTGCCAGCTCACCAGGCCTAGCGGGAGCGTACGAGCAGTACTTC. Translation: CASSPGLAGAYEQYF.

The chain employs TRBV6-8 and TRBJ2-3; TRBD2 matches 10 bases. The junction had 8 bases not matched to a gene; V was cut back by 6 bases and J by 5 bases. The CDR3 totals 15 residues. Germline V lookup: CDR1 MNHGY, CDR2 SAAAGT. The DNA of the CDR3 is TGTGCCAGCAGAGCCCTAGCGGGAGCGAAAGATACGCAGTATTTT. Its translation: CASRALAGAKDTQYF.

The V gene is TRBV10-2, the J gene TRBJ2-3; TRBD1 is a possible D gene (6 bases). The germline V gene encodes CDR1 WSHSY and CDR2 SAAADI. Trimming took 4 bases from V and 4 from J, leaving 12 bases between them. CDR3 size: 14 residues. CDR3 amino acids: CASSVGQYADTQYF. CDR3 DNA sequence: TGCGCCAGCAGTGTCGGACAGTACGCAGATACGCAGTATTTT.

The chain employs TRBV6-1 and TRBJ2-4, with TRBD2 matching over 7 bases. V lost 1 base to trimming and J lost 3 bases; unmatched junction nucleotides: 3. The CDR3 length is 15 residues. Germline CDR1 is MNHNS and CDR2 is SASEGT. The CDR3 DNA sequence: TGTGCCAGCAGTGAAGTTTGGGGGGGCAAAAACATTCAGTACTTC. Its protein product is CASSEVWGGKNIQYF.

V is TRBV7-8 and J is TRBJ2-5; D ambiguous. Between the trimmed V and J ends, which lost 1 base and 4 bases, there was a span of 7 bases. Germline values: CDR1 SGHVS, CDR2 FQNEAQ. This CDR3 has 13 amino acids. The CDR3 DNA follows: TGTGCCAGCAGCTTAGACAGAACAGAGACCCAGTACTTC. Its translation: CASSLDRTETQYF. Looking up the rest from reference TRBV7-8 and TRBJ2-5 gives the full variable domain: GAGVSQSPRYKVAKRGQDVALRCDPISGHVSLFWYQQALGQGPEFLTYFQNEAQLDKSGLPSDRFFAERPEGSVSTLKIQRTQQEDSAVYLCASSLDRTETQYFGPGTRLLVL.

V usage is TRBV6-4 and J usage is TRBJ2-2; 9 nucleotides line up with TRBD2. Germline assignment: CDR1 MRHNA and CDR2 SNTAGT. V dropped 6 bases and J dropped 7; count of bases not matched to a gene: 6. This CDR3 is 14 amino acids long. The CDR3 protein is CASRGLAESGELFF. CDR3 in DNA: TGTGCCAGCAGGGGACTAGCTGAGAGCGGGGAGCTGTTTTTT.

The chain uses TRBV19 and TRBJ1-2; the D gene is possibly TRBD1 (5 bases). The V gene's germline CDR1 is LNHDA and CDR2 SQIVND (reference sequence). The CDR3 covers 13 residues. V was cut by 4 bases and J by 7 bases, with 13 bases left in between. CDR3 sequence: CASSRQNHFGYTF. The CDR3 coding sequence is TGTGCCAGTAGTAGACAGAACCACTTTGGCTACACCTTC.

This chain connects TRBV7-6 to TRBJ2-5; D is perhaps TRBD2 (5 bases). Germline lookup yields CDR1 SGHVS and CDR2 FNYEAQ. This CDR3 is 12 amino acids long. Trimming stripped 6 bases from V and 5 bases from J, with 10 bases between. The DNA of the CDR3 is TGTGCCAGCAGTAAAACTAGGGAGACCCAGTACTTC. Protein product: CASSKTRETQYF.

The J gene is TRBJ2-1, the V gene TRBV19; a possible D gene is TRBD1 (5 bases). Germline V gene data show CDR1 as LNHDA and CDR2 as SQIVND (reference sequence). CDR3 length: 15 residues. The V and J ends lost 6 bases and 0 bases respectively, with 12 bases between them. CDR3 bases: TGTGCCAGTAGACCTGACAGAAGCTCCTACAATGAGCAGTTCTTC. This codes for CASRPDRSSYNEQFF. The variable domain in full, completed from reference TRBV19 and TRBJ2-1, reads DGGITQSPKYLFRKEGQNVTLSCEQNLNHDAMYWYRQDPGQGLRLIYYSQIVNDFQKGDIAEGYSVSREKKESFPLTVTSAQKNPTAFYLCASRPDRSSYNEQFFGPGTRLTVL.

This chain joins TRBV19 and TRBJ2-2, with TRBD2 as a possible D gene (6 bases). The CDR3 extends over 22 amino acids. CDR1 is LNHDA, CDR2 SQIVND, per germline (reference sequence). V gave up 3 bases and J gave up 7 bases, with 36 bases separating them. In nucleotides, the CDR3 is TGTGCCAGTAGTATGCTCCGCGGTCGGGGTTTGTATAGCGGAGACGCCCTCGGGGAGCTGTTTTTT. It yields the protein CASSMLRGRGLYSGDALGELFF. Drawing the rest from reference TRBV19 and TRBJ2-2, the complete variable domain is DGGITQSPKYLFRKEGQNVTLSCEQNLNHDAMYWYRQDPGQGLRLIYYSQIVNDFQKGDIAEGYSVSREKKESFPLTVTSAQKNPTAFYLCASSMLRGRGLYSGDALGELFFGEGSRLTVL.

This clone qualifies as medium-sized (0.01 to 0.1%). V is TRBV4-1 and J is TRBJ2-7; D is possibly TRBD2 (5 bases). Germline values: CDR1 MGHRA, CDR2 YSYEKL. The length of the CDR3 is 12 residues. Deletions cut 4 bases from V and 7 bases from J, with 11 bases between. CDR3 sequence (DNA): TGCGCCAGCAGCCGGCCCCCGGGGGAGCAGTACTTC. As protein: CASSRPPGEQYF.

The V call is TRBV9, the J call TRBJ2-1; D is perhaps TRBD1 (6 bases). V lost 3 bases and J lost 1, with 26 bases in between. This CDR3 is 20 amino acids long. Germline CDR1 SGDLS, CDR2 YYNGEE. The CDR3 loop is CASSAQGSGGRASSYNEQFF. The CDR3 DNA is TGTGCCAGCAGCGCCCAGGGGAGTGGAGGCAGGGCAAGTTCCTACAATGAGCAGTTCTTC.

The chain recombines TRBV19 with TRBJ1-5; TRBD1 matches 9 bases. The CDR3 totals 14 residues. In germline, CDR1 is LNHDA, CDR2 SQIVND (reference sequence). V lost 6 bases to trimming and J lost 3 bases; unmatched junction nucleotides: 3. The CDR3 here is CASRTGGDNQPQHF. CDR3 bases: TGTGCCAGTAGGACAGGGGGTGACAATCAGCCCCAGCATTTT. The full variable domain, rest sourced from reference TRBV19 and TRBJ1-5, is DGGITQSPKYLFRKEGQNVTLSCEQNLNHDAMYWYRQDPGQGLRLIYYSQIVNDFQKGDIAEGYSVSREKKESFPLTVTSAQKNPTAFYLCASRTGGDNQPQHFGDGTRLSIL.

The rearrangement uses TRBV5-1 and TRBJ2-1, with TRBD1 identical over 10 bases. Germline V gene sequence: CDR1 SGHRS, CDR2 YFSETQ. This CDR3 comprises 14 residues. V trimming: 7 bases; J trimming: 5 bases; junction bases outside the gene matches: 6. The chain's CDR3 is CASCRQGADNEQFF. CDR3 nucleotides: TGCGCCAGCTGTCGACAGGGGGCCGACAATGAGCAGTTCTTC. The whole variable domain, remainder taken from reference TRBV5-1 and TRBJ2-1, is KAGVTQTPRYLIKTRGQQVTLSCSPISGHRSVSWYQQTPGQGLQFLFEYFSETQRNKGNFPGRFSGRQFSNSRSEMNVSTLELGDSALYLCASCRQGADNEQFFGPGTRLTVL.

The chain employs TRBV7-2 and TRBJ2-3; TRBD1 might be the D (6 bases). The V end lost 5 bases, the J end lost 6 bases, and 12 bases lay between the germline ends. Germline CDR1 is SGHTA and CDR2 is FQGNSA. The CDR3 spans 13 residues. The CDR3 sequence is CASSPSGQDTQYF. CDR3 DNA sequence: TGTGCCAGCAGCCCCAGCGGACAGGATACGCAGTATTTT.

The V and J genes are TRBV4-3 and TRBJ1-2; no reliable D call. V lost 0 bases to trimming and J lost 8 bases, with 10 bases between them. Germline-derived CDR1 and CDR2 are LGHNA and YSLEER. The CDR3 spans 13 residues. CDR3 DNA: TGCGCCAGCAGCCAAGAAGGCAGGCGCGGCTACACCTTC. Protein: CASSQEGRRGYTF.

The V and J genes are TRBV5-6 and TRBJ1-4; TRBD1 matches at 7 bases. V shed 3 bases and J 8 bases; nucleotides not matched to a gene: 4. CDR1 is SGHDT, CDR2 YYEEEE, per germline. This CDR3 is 13 amino acids long. CDR3 nucleotides: TGTGCCAGCAGCTCCCCAGGGGGGGAAAAACTGTTTTTT. The encoded protein is CASSSPGGEKLFF.

The CDR3 DNA follows: TGTGCCAGTAAGGACATGAACACTGAAGCTTTCTTT. Translating it yields CASKDMNTEAFF. J is TRBJ1-1 and V is TRBV19; D is possibly TRBD1 (5 bases). CDR3 size: 12 residues. Germline CDR1 is LNHDA and CDR2 is SQIVND (reference sequence). The V and J ends lost 7 bases and 0 bases respectively, with 6 bases between them.

The chain joins TRBV7-9 to TRBJ2-3, with 8 positions matching TRBD1. The V and J ends lost 4 bases and 0 bases, in that order; junction bases with no gene match: 3. Per the germline V gene, CDR1 is SEHNR and CDR2 is FQNEAQ (reference sequence). The CDR3 contains 15 residues. The CDR3 reads CASSSTGGSTDTQYF. DNA of the CDR3: TGTGCCAGCAGCTCTACAGGGGGGAGCACAGATACGCAGTATTTT.

CDR3 sequence: CASSFASGSGADTQYF. The CDR3 region has the DNA TGTGCCAGCAGCTTTGCTAGCGGGAGCGGGGCAGATACGCAGTATTTT. J is TRBJ2-3 and V is TRBV11-2; TRBD2 matches 10 bases. CDR3 length equals 16 residues. The germline gives CDR1 SGHAT, CDR2 FQNNGV. The junction had 7 bases not matched to a gene; V was cut back by 3 bases and J by 4 bases.

The chain uses TRBV27 and TRBJ2-1; maybe TRBD1 (5 bases). CDR3 length: 14 residues. V was pared by 4 bases and J by 0 bases, with 7 bases between. Per germline, CDR1 MNHEY and CDR2 SMNVEV (reference sequence). CDR3 DNA sequence: TGTGCCAGCAGTTACAGGAGCTCCTACAATGAGCAGTTCTTC. It specifies CASSYRSSYNEQFF.

The rearrangement joins TRBV5-1 to TRBJ2-3; 11 bases align to TRBD2. This CDR3 comprises 15 residues. Germline V CDR1 and CDR2: SGHRS, YFSETQ. J was trimmed by 4 bases and V by 5 bases; bases with no gene match: 6. The DNA of the CDR3 is TGCGCCAGCAGATTAACTAGCGGGAGAGCAGATACGCAGTATTTT. Protein: CASRLTSGRADTQYF. Full variable domain (rest looked up from reference TRBV5-1 and TRBJ2-3): KAGVTQTPRYLIKTRGQQVTLSCSPISGHRSVSWYQQTPGQGLQFLFEYFSETQRNKGNFPGRFSGRQFSNSRSEMNVSTLELGDSALYLCASRLTSGRADTQYFGPGTRLTVL.

The chain is built from TRBV2 and TRBJ2-7, with D possibly being TRBD2 (6 bases). Germline lookup yields CDR1 SNHLY and CDR2 FYNNEI. V was pared by 0 bases and J by 5 bases, with 23 bases between. The CDR3 runs to 18 residues. DNA of the CDR3: TGTGCCAGCAGTGAAGCGCAAGATACAGCGGGCCTCAGCGACGAGCAGTACTTC. As protein: CASSEAQDTAGLSDEQYF.

In its sample, this clone was seen a few times. The chain recombines TRBV5-8 with TRBJ2-7; 8 positions agree with TRBD1. The J segment lost 2 bases and the V segment lost 3 bases, leaving 7 bases of the junction unmatched. From germline, CDR1 is SGHTS and CDR2 YDEGEE. This CDR3 contains 15 residues. The chain's CDR3 is CASSWKGTGAYEQYF. The CDR3 nucleotides read TGTGCCAGCAGCTGGAAGGGGACAGGAGCCTACGAGCAGTACTTC.

The CDR3: CASSGRGETQYF. The CDR3 nucleotides are TGTGCCAGCAGTGGGAGAGGAGAGACCCAGTACTTC. V usage is TRBV2 and J usage is TRBJ2-5; D gene unclear. CDR1 is SNHLY, CDR2 FYNNEI, per germline. The CDR3 runs to 12 residues. V gave up 4 bases and J gave up 4 bases, with 7 bases separating them.

This sequence joins TRBV19 and TRBJ2-2; 8 bases fit TRBD2. The CDR3 sequence is 14 residues long. Germline V gene sequence: CDR1 LNHDA, CDR2 SQIVND (reference sequence). With V trimmed by 6 bases and J by 7 bases, 7 bases remained unmatched. The CDR3 loop is CASSGTRGLGELFF. DNA for the CDR3: TGTGCCAGTAGCGGGACTAGAGGTCTCGGGGAGCTGTTTTTT.

The chain carries TRBV5-4 and TRBJ2-7; 9 bases align to TRBD1. The V gene end was trimmed by 4 bases and the J gene end by 5 bases; junction bases not matched to a gene: 10. This CDR3 has 15 residues. CDR1 SGHNT and CDR2 YYREEE come from the germline V gene (reference sequence). The CDR3 DNA reads as TGTGCCAGCAGCCAGATTGGGGACAGGGCCGACGAGCAGTACTTC. Translated: CASSQIGDRADEQYF. Combining the CDR3 with reference TRBV5-4 and TRBJ2-7 gives the whole variable domain ETGVTQSPTHLIKTRGQQVTLRCSSQSGHNTVSWYQQALGQGPQFIFQYYREEENGRGNFPPRFSGLQFPNYSSELNVNALELDDSALYLCASSQIGDRADEQYFGPGTRLTVT.